This TCR beta chain was captured by sequencing in a study of early stage breast cancer tumors. Data came from immunoSEQ multiplex PCR; TCRdb stores just in-frame clones and leaves some out. Among about 9,900 clones, 60% to 65% were seen once, and the ten largest hold approximately 12%. The CDR3 spans 17 residues. Source material: breast tumor tissue. This clonotype was sampled from a person between 55 and 69 years old with breast cancer. The J gene is TRBJ1-6, the V gene TRBV21-1. TRBV21-1 is a pseudogene. CDR3 DNA sequence: TGTGCCAGCAGGCGTGAATTAGCTACACATACTAATTCACCCCTCCACTTT. Protein product: CASRRELATHTNSPLHF.